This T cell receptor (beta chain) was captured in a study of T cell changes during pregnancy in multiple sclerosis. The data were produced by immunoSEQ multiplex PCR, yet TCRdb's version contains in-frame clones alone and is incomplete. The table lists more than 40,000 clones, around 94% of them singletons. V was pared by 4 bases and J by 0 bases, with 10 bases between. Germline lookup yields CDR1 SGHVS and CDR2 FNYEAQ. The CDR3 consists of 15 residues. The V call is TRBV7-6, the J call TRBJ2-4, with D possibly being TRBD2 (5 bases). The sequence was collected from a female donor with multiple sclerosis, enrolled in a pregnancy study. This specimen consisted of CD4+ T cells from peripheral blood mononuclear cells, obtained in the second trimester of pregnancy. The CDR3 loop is CASSSAEGAKNIQYF. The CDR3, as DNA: TGTGCCAGCAGCTCCGCTGAGGGAGCCAAAAACATTCAGTACTTC.